Each of the 8 T cell receptor beta chains below was sequenced from the same sample in a study of blood T cell repertoires in COVID-19 (dated by TCRdb to about 2020). Receptors were amplified or captured by the immunoSEQ multiplex PCR assay. TCRdb retrieved this table from immuneACCESS and kept in-frame rearrangements only. Not all clones are present; in checked studies, unresolved V genes account for under half, and no reason is known for the remainder. The sample table holds around 200,000 clones, of which roughly 87% were seen once. Approximately 6.2% of the sample lies in the top ten. Material for sequencing was peripheral blood. The origin of the receptors is a middle-aged woman with acute or convalescent COVID-19.

This chain uses TRBV28 with TRBJ2-2; D is undetermined. CDR1 is MDHEN and CDR2 is SYDVKM in the germline V gene. Trimming took off 2 bases at V and 15 bases at J, with 7 bases between the two ends. This CDR3 is 10 amino acids long. The CDR3 spells CASSLRVLFF. The CDR3 DNA is TGTGCCAGCAGTTTACGAGTCTTGTTTTTT.

The chain joins TRBV28 to TRBJ1-5; D ambiguous. Germline V gene data show CDR1 as MDHEN and CDR2 as SYDVKM. V was clipped by 5 bases and J by 15 bases, with 17 bases between them. The CDR3 length is 12 residues. The CDR3 region is CASSPFLQSRHF. CDR3 nucleotide sequence: TGTGCCAGCAGTCCCTTTCTCCAGTCCAGGCATTTT.

The genes are TRBV7-8 and TRBJ2-7; maybe TRBD2 (6 bases). V lost 6 bases to trimming and J lost 0 bases, with 18 bases between them. The CDR3 length is 16 residues. In germline, CDR1 is SGHVS, CDR2 FQNEAQ. As DNA, the CDR3 is TGTGCCAGCAGAGAATACAGTCGGGGGATCTCCTACGAGCAGTACTTC. This codes for CASREYSRGISYEQYF.

V and J are TRBV6-1 and TRBJ1-3; no reliable D call. The V end was cut by 0 bases, the J end by 4 bases, with 13 bases between. Germline loops: CDR1 MNHNS, CDR2 SASEGT. This CDR3 contains 16 residues. CDR3 residues: CASSEALAGRGNTIYF. In DNA form, the CDR3 reads TGTGCCAGCAGTGAAGCCCTGGCAGGAAGAGGAAACACCATATATTTT.

This clone was recorded once. The rearrangement joins TRBV6-6 to TRBJ2-3; D is possibly TRBD2 (6 bases). The V gene lost 6 bases and the J gene lost 10 bases, with 14 bases spanning the gap. The CDR3 covers 12 residues. Germline CDR1 is MNHNY and CDR2 is SVGAGI (reference sequence). Here the CDR3 DNA reads TGTGCCAGCAGCTCCCTAGGGGAGGCGCAGTATTTT. It yields the protein CASSSLGEAQYF.

Concerning this clone: Other DNA sequences from this sample encode an identical CDR3 as well. The chain combines TRBV27 with TRBJ2-3; 7 positions agree with TRBD1. This CDR3 spans 14 amino acids. Germline CDR1 MNHEY, CDR2 SMNVEV (reference sequence). The J segment lost 0 bases and the V segment lost 5 bases, leaving 2 bases of the junction unmatched. CDR3 sequence (DNA): TGTGCCAGCAGTGAGGGGGCCAGCACAGATACGCAGTATTTT. Its translation is CASSEGASTDTQYF.

This chain connects TRBV15 to TRBJ1-2; D is perhaps TRBD1 (6 bases). V was cut by 0 bases and J by 4 bases, with 18 bases left in between. The V gene's germline CDR1 is LNHNV and CDR2 YYDKDF (reference sequence). The CDR3 extends over 17 amino acids. The CDR3: CATSRDWSLGARYGYTF. The CDR3 nucleotides are TGTGCCACCAGCAGAGATTGGAGTTTGGGGGCACGCTATGGCTACACCTTC.

The rearrangement links TRBV6-5 to TRBJ1-5; 10 positions match TRBD1. J lost 7 bases, V lost 4 bases, and 7 bases had no gene match. Germline V lookup: CDR1 MNHEY, CDR2 SVGAGI. The CDR3 contains 15 residues. CDR3 DNA sequence: TGTGCCAGCAGTTTAGGATGGGACAGGGGCCAGCCCCAGCATTTT. Translated, it gives CASSLGWDRGQPQHF.